The T cell receptor beta chain under discussion was sequenced for a study of Ad26.COV2.S vaccination and SARS-CoV-2 variants. Study-level background: Enrollment placed the donor in the COV1001 Ad26.COV2.S trial arm. Study-wide findings and caveats: With respect to non-spike TCR breadth, vaccine and placebo recipients were similar.

TCRdb's copy holds only in-frame clones and misses some; the assay was immunoSEQ multiplex PCR. The table lists 300,000 to 350,000 clones, 90% of them singletons. The treatment: 15 to 20 received Ad26.COV2.S at low or high dose, single or two shots; five or six received placebo; per-sample allocation not given. Samples came from day 63 after the first vaccine or placebo injection. Wuhan-strain SARS-CoV-2 spike was expressed by the Ad26 vector that made up the vaccine. This clone was counted a single time. Its antigen is not known. Germline CDR1 is MGHRA and CDR2 is YSYEKL. The CDR3 has 17 amino acids. Trimming removed 0 bases at V and 2 bases at J, with 11 bases between.

The source was peripheral blood, collected in a trial of Ad26.COV2.S vaccine versus placebo. The J gene is TRBJ1-6, the V gene TRBV4-1, with no clear D. This clonotype originated in a person aged 18-60 years who received the Ad26.COV2.S COVID-19 vaccine or a placebo. CDR3 in amino acids: CASSQEAGGAYNSPLHF. The CDR3 nucleotides are TGCGCCAGCAGCCAAGAGGCCGGAGGCGCCTATAATTCACCCCTCCACTTT.